A single sample is the source of the 6 T cell receptor beta chains below, sequenced in a study of OX40 agonist ivuxolimab in advanced cancers. Profiled with immunoSEQ multiplex PCR; TCRdb holds only in-frame clones, not every one. In the table there are around 33,000 clones, 80% to 95% of which are singletons. The sample consisted of CD4+ or CD8+ T cells sorted from blood, taken in a trial of the OX40 agonist ivuxolimab. These receptors were taken from an adult with an advanced solid tumor such as melanoma, head and neck, liver or kidney cancer.

The J gene is TRBJ2-1, the V gene TRBV11-2; the D call may be TRBD1 or TRBD2 (5 bases each). The CDR3 contains 11 residues. CDR1 SGHAT and CDR2 FQNNGV come from the germline V gene. V was cut by 5 bases and J by 9 bases, with 8 bases left in between. In nucleotides, the CDR3 is TGTGCCAGCAGCATTGGGGGTGAGCAGTTCTTC. Translation gives CASSIGGEQFF.

The genes are TRBV18 and TRBJ2-2, with 11 bases identical to TRBD2. V shed 3 bases, J shed 4 bases, and the junction held 4 bases outside the gene matches. Per the germline V gene, CDR1 is KGHSH and CDR2 is LQKENI. The CDR3 is 16 amino acids. Written as DNA, the CDR3 is TGTGCCAGCTCACCGGTCCTAGCGGGGGGCACCGGGGAGCTGTTTTTT. Amino acids: CASSPVLAGGTGELFF.

The V call is TRBV5-1, the J call TRBJ2-5; D might be TRBD1 or TRBD2, each matching 6 bases. The V gene's germline CDR1 is SGHRS and CDR2 YFSETQ. The CDR3 sequence is 15 residues long. The V and J ends lost 0 bases and 5 bases respectively, with 14 bases between them. CDR3 DNA sequence: TGCGCCAGCAGCTTGGGGGGGGCGCATCCTGAGACCCAGTACTTC. This codes for CASSLGGAHPETQYF.

This chain links TRBV6-5 with TRBJ2-7, with 7 bases that match TRBD1. V gave up 2 bases and J gave up 5 bases; unmatched junction bases: 6. The CDR3 is 14 residues long. The germline V gene encodes CDR1 MNHEY and CDR2 SVGAGI. The CDR3 sequence is CASSYERQGHEQYF. CDR3 nucleotide sequence: TGTGCCAGCAGTTACGAACGACAGGGACACGAGCAGTACTTC.

The CDR3 is CASSALQGGAEQYF. For the CDR3, the DNA is TGTGCCAGCAGCGCGCTTCAGGGAGGAGCCGAGCAGTACTTC. This rearrangement joins TRBV9 to TRBJ2-7; D might be TRBD2 (6 bases). The CDR3 loop spans 14 amino acids. The V and J ends lost 3 bases and 6 bases respectively, with 16 bases between them. Germline CDR1 SGDLS, CDR2 YYNGEE.

The rearrangement links TRBV6-5 to TRBJ1-1; 8 bases agree with TRBD1. Germline CDR1 MNHEY, CDR2 SVGAGI. This CDR3 has 12 residues. V lost 5 bases and J lost 10; bases outside the gene matches: 6. As DNA, the CDR3 is TGTGCCAGCAGTACAAGGACAGGGACAGCTTTCTTT. Protein product: CASSTRTGTAFF.